This TCR beta chain was found in a study of blood T cell repertoires in COVID-19. Overall study: The origin of the acute and convalescent COVID-19 samples was the United States, Italy and Spain. From T cells, B-cell-depleted T cells, or PBMCs came the material, which was cDNA or gDNA.

The length of the CDR3 is 13 residues. Trimming left V 0 bases short and J 4 bases short, with 9 bases between. The germline V gene encodes CDR1 SQVTM and CDR2 ANQGSEA. This clone was seen a handful of times. Original analysis: Reference gene primer amplification in the assay estimated nucleated cell counts. The table came from immunoSEQ multiplex PCR; TCRdb's copy has only in-frame clones and leaves some out. V, J and clone size are taken as reported in that table, and D and trimming were inferred from the DNA itself. The repertoire holds about 120,000 clones, with 65% to 90% as singletons. The source is an elderly man with acute or convalescent COVID-19. Sample: peripheral blood. The chain joins TRBV29-1 to TRBJ1-1, with D possibly being TRBD1 (6 bases). The CDR3 DNA follows: TGCAGCGTTGAAGATCGACAGGCCACTGAAGCTTTCTTT. Translating it yields CSVEDRQATEAFF.